Below, one T cell receptor beta chain is given with its context. The V gene's germline CDR1 is SGHRS and CDR2 YFSETQ. There are 15 residues in the CDR3. The germline V and J ends were trimmed by 4 bases and 6 bases, with 19 bases remaining between them. The data stem from a study of blood T cell repertoires in COVID-19. About the study: Whether acute or convalescent, the COVID-19 samples came from the United States, Italy and Spain. In each case, the material was cDNA or gDNA derived from T cells, B-cell-depleted T cells, or PBMCs.

Under the authors' procedure: Counts of nucleated cells, estimated from reference gene primer amplification, were obtained. TCRdb keeps only in-frame clones here, not all; method: immunoSEQ multiplex PCR. D and trimming come from the DNA, and the V and J calls and clone size come from that table. In the table there are 100,000 to 150,000 clones, around 81% of which are singletons. The rearrangement joins TRBV5-1 to TRBJ1-2; a weak D match, TRBD1 (6 bases). This TCR was sampled from a man in his 60s with acute or convalescent COVID-19. Sequencing was carried out using peripheral blood. In DNA, the CDR3 is TGCGCCAGCAGCGGCGACAGGCCCACCGGTGATGGCTACACCTTC. This sequence encodes CASSGDRPTGDGYTF.